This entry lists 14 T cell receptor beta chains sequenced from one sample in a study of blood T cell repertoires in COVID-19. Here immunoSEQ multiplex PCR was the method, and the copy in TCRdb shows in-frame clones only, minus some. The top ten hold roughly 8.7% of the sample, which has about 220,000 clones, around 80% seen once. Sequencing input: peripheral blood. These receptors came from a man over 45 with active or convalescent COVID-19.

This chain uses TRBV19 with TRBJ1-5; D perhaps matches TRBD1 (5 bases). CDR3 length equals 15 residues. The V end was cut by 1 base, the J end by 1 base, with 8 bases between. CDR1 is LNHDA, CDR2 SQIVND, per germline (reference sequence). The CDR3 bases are TGTGCCAGTAGTATAGCCTCAGGGAGCAATCAGCCCCAGCATTTT. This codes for CASSIASGSNQPQHF. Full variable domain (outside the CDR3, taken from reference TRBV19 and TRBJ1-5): DGGITQSPKYLFRKEGQNVTLSCEQNLNHDAMYWYRQDPGQGLRLIYYSQIVNDFQKGDIAEGYSVSREKKESFPLTVTSAQKNPTAFYLCASSIASGSNQPQHFGDGTRLSIL.

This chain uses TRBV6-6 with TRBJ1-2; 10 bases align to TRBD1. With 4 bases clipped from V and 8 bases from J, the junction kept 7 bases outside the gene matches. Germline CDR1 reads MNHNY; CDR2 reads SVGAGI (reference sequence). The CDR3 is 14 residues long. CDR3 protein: CASSSPGTGEGYTF. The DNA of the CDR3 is TGTGCCAGCAGTTCTCCCGGGACAGGGGAAGGCTACACCTTC.

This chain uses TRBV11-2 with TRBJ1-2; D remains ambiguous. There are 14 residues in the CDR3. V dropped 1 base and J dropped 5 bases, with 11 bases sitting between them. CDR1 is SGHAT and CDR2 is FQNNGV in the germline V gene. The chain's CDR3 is CASSLGGGGYGYTF. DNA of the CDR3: TGTGCCAGCAGCTTAGGAGGAGGAGGGTATGGCTACACCTTC.

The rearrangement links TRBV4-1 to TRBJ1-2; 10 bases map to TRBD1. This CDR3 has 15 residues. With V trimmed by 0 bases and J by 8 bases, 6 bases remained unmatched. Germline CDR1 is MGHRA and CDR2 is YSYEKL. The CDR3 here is CASSQDPRQGAGYTF. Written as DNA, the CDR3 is TGCGCCAGCAGCCAAGATCCGAGACAGGGGGCGGGCTACACCTTC.

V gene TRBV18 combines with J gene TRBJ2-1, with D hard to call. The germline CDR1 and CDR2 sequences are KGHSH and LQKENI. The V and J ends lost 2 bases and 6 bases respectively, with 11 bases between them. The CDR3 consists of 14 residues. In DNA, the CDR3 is TGTGCCAGCTCACCATCACAAGACTTCAATGAGCAGTTCTTC. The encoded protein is CASSPSQDFNEQFF. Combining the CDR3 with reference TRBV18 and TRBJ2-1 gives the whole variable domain NAGVMQNPRHLVRRRGQEARLRCSPMKGHSHVYWYRQLPEEGLKFMVYLQKENIIDESGMPKERFSAEFPKEGPSILRIQQVVRGDSAAYFCASSPSQDFNEQFFGPGTRLTVL.

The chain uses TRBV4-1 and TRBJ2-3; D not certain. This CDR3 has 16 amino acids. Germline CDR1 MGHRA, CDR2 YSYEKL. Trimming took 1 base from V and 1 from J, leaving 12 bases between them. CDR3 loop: CASSQVWAVGTDTQYF. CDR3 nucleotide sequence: TGCGCCAGCAGCCAAGTCTGGGCAGTAGGCACAGATACGCAGTATTTT.

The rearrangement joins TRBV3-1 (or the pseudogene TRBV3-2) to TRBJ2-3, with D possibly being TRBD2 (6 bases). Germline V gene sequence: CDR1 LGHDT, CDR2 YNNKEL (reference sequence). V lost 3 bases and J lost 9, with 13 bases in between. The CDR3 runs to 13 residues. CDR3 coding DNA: TGTGCCAGCAGCCAGACTAGGTCGGGCACGCAGTATTTT. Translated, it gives CASSQTRSGTQYF.

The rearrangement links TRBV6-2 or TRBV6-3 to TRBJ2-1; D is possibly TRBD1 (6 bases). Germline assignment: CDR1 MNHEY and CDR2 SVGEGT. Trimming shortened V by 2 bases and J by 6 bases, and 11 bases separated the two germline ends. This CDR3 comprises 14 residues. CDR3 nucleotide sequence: TGTGCCAGCAGTTACAGGGGGAACTTCAATGAGCAGTTCTTC. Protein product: CASSYRGNFNEQFF.

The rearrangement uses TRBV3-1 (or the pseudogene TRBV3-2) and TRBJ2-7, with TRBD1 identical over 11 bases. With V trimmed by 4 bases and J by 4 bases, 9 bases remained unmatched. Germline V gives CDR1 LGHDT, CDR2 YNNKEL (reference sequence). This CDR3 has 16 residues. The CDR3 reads CASSPGPGTGGYEQYF. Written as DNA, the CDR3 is TGTGCCAGCAGCCCAGGTCCCGGGACAGGGGGGTACGAGCAGTACTTC.

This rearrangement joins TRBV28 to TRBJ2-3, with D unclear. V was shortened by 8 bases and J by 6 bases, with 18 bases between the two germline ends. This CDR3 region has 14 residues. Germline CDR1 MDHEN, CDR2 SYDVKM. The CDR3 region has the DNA TGTGCCAGCTCCTATAGAGTTTGGGCGGATACGCAGTATTTT. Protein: CASSYRVWADTQYF.

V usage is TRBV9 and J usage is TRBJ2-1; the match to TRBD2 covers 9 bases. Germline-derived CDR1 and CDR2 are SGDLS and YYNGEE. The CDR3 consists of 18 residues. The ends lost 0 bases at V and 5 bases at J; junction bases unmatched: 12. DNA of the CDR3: TGTGCCAGCAGCGTAGTAGCGGCGGGGGGGATTCTACACAATGAGCAGTTCTTC. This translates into CASSVVAAGGILHNEQFF.

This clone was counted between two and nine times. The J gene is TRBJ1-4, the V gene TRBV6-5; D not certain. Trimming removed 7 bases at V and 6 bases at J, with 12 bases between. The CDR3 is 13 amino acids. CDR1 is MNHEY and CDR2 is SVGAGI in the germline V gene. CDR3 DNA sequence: TGTGCCAGCACCGAGCGGTTTGATGAAAAACTGTTTTTT. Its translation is CASTERFDEKLFF.

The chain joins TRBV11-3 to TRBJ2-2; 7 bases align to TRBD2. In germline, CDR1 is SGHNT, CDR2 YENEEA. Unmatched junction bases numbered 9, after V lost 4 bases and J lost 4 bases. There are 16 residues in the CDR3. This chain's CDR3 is CASSSGGRAGTGELFF. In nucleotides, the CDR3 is TGTGCCAGCAGCTCGGGGGGACGGGCGGGCACCGGGGAGCTGTTTTTT.

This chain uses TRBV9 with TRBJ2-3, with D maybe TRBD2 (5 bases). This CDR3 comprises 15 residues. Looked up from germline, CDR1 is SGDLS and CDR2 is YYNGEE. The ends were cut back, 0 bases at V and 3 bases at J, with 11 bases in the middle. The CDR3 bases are TGTGCCAGCAGCGTAGATAGGGAGAGGACAGATACGCAGTATTTT. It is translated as CASSVDRERTDTQYF.